The 31 T cell receptor beta chains listed next were all sequenced from one sample in a study of T-cell reconstitution after alpha-beta-depleted transplantation in children. A library of TCRbeta sequences, prepared with unique molecular identifiers, was generated. One entry per CDR3 protein results from TCRdb running MiXCR on the PCR reads. Here the sample spans hundreds of thousands of distinct CDR3 sequences, under 9.5% being singletons. The sequenced sample was PBMCs from the stem cell graft donor, obtained from the stem cell graft. The source of these receptors is a human donor who donated a stem cell graft to a child with acute lymphoblastic leukemia.

This clonotype has at least ten counts. This chain joins TRBV25-1 and TRBJ1-3, with D uncertain. This CDR3 comprises 16 residues. Per germline, CDR1 MGHDK and CDR2 SYGVNS. Trimming took 3 bases from V and 2 from J, leaving 14 bases between them. DNA of the CDR3: TGTGCCAGCAGTGATGGAACAAAGGGTACTGGAAACACCATATATTTT. It specifies CASSDGTKGTGNTIYF.

V usage is TRBV7-6 and J usage is TRBJ2-2, with D hard to call. The CDR3 is 16 residues long. Germline V CDR1 and CDR2: SGHVS, FNYEAQ. The germline V and J ends were trimmed by 1 base and 1 base, with 10 bases remaining between them. This CDR3 reads CASSLESWRNTGELFF. The CDR3, as DNA: TGTGCCAGCAGCTTAGAGTCGTGGCGGAACACCGGGGAGCTGTTTTTT. The whole variable domain, remainder taken from reference TRBV7-6 and TRBJ2-2, is GAGVSQSPRYKVTKRGQDVALRCDPISGHVSLYWYRQALGQGPEFLTYFNYEAQQDKSGLPNDRFSAERPEGSISTLTIQRTEQRDSAMYRCASSLESWRNTGELFFGEGSRLTVL.

This clonotype has a count of ten or more. The chain carries TRBV10-1 and TRBJ1-1; TRBD1 matches 7 bases. Trimming cost V 0 bases and J 5 bases; bases outside gene matches: 6. The CDR3 extends over 15 amino acids. Germline-derived CDR1 and CDR2 are WNHNN and SYGVQD (reference sequence). The CDR3, as DNA: TGCGCCAGCAGTGAGTCCGATGGCAGGGGGACTGAAGCTTTCTTT. It encodes CASSESDGRGTEAFF.

This clonotype was seen a handful of times. This chain uses TRBV5-1 with TRBJ2-5, with TRBD1 matching over 10 bases. Looked up from germline, CDR1 is SGHRS and CDR2 is YFSETQ. The CDR3 length is 15 residues. Germline trimming cut 4 bases from V and 0 bases from J; bases unmatched to any gene: 3. The CDR3 reads CASSVGQGYQETQYF. The DNA for the CDR3 is TGCGCCAGCAGCGTGGGACAGGGGTACCAAGAGACCCAGTACTTC.

Only a few counts were recorded for this clonotype. This chain connects TRBV5-1 to TRBJ2-3; possibly TRBD2 for D (6 bases). The V gene lost 1 base and the J gene lost 0 bases, with 24 bases spanning the gap. Germline-derived CDR1 and CDR2 are SGHRS and YFSETQ. This CDR3 spans 20 amino acids. The CDR3 region has the DNA TGCGCCAGCAGCTTGCCCCTAGCTGGGCGGGGCATCTCTAGCACAGATACGCAGTATTTT. Its protein product is CASSLPLAGRGISSTDTQYF.

The table lists this clonotype with many counts. The rearrangement uses TRBV7-2 and TRBJ2-5, with D perhaps given as TRBD1 or TRBD2 (6 bases each). V was clipped by 6 bases and J by 4 bases, with 12 bases between them. The CDR3 consists of 13 residues. Germline-derived CDR1 and CDR2 are SGHTA and FQGNSA. The chain's CDR3 is CASRKGGGETQYF. In nucleotides, the CDR3 is TGTGCCAGCAGGAAGGGGGGAGGAGAGACCCAGTACTTC.

This clonotype has only a few counts. This chain connects TRBV18 to TRBJ2-1; maybe TRBD2 (6 bases). The CDR3 has 14 amino acids. The germline gives CDR1 KGHSH, CDR2 LQKENI. V dropped 1 base and J dropped 5 bases, with 9 bases sitting between them. CDR3 region: CASSPRTTHNEQFF. CDR3 nucleotides: TGTGCCAGCTCACCACGGACTACCCACAATGAGCAGTTCTTC.

This clonotype was seen more than once but under ten times. The genes are TRBV5-1 and TRBJ2-3; 8 positions agree with TRBD2. This CDR3 is built from 15 residues. Germline values: CDR1 SGHRS, CDR2 YFSETQ. V lost 3 bases and J lost 6; bases outside the gene matches: 9. As DNA, the CDR3 is TGCGCCAGCAGCTCCCGGGTTAGCGGGACGGATACGCAGTATTTT. This codes for CASSSRVSGTDTQYF. Variable domain in full (rest from reference TRBV5-1 and TRBJ2-3): KAGVTQTPRYLIKTRGQQVTLSCSPISGHRSVSWYQQTPGQGLQFLFEYFSETQRNKGNFPGRFSGRQFSNSRSEMNVSTLELGDSALYLCASSSRVSGTDTQYFGPGTRLTVL.

The CDR3 reads CASSLEAGPGLGYTF. The CDR3 nucleotides read TGTGCCAGCAGCTTAGAGGCAGGGCCGGGATTGGGCTACACCTTC. The chain links TRBV7-2 to TRBJ1-2; a possible D gene is TRBD1 (5 bases). The CDR3 loop spans 15 amino acids. The V gene's germline CDR1 is SGHTA and CDR2 FQGNSA. The V end lost 1 base, the J end lost 8 bases, and 17 bases lay between the germline ends. Full variable domain (outside the CDR3, taken from reference TRBV7-2 and TRBJ1-2): GAGVSQSPSNKVTEKGKDVELRCDPISGHTALYWYRQSLGQGLEFLIYFQGNSAPDKSGLPSDRFSAERTGGSVSTLTIQRTQQEDSAVYLCASSLEAGPGLGYTFGSGTRLTVV.

V usage is TRBV19 and J usage is TRBJ2-1, with D possibly being TRBD1 or TRBD2 (6 bases each). The CDR3 length is 14 residues. The V gene lost 5 bases and the J gene lost 5 bases, with 13 bases spanning the gap. Germline V gene lookup returns CDR1 LNHDA and CDR2 SQIVND (reference sequence). The CDR3 DNA follows: TGTGCCAGTAGTCTCCCGGGGGCCCACAATGAGCAGTTCTTC. Translation: CASSLPGAHNEQFF.

This clonotype was observed a few times. This sequence joins TRBV4-3 and TRBJ1-4; the D gene is possibly TRBD1 (6 bases). The CDR3 covers 17 residues. CDR1 is LGHNA, CDR2 YSLEER, per germline. With 1 base removed from V and 0 bases from J, the gap between germline ends came to 12 bases. The CDR3, as DNA: TGCGCCAGCAGCCAAGGCTGGGGGACACCAACTAATGAAAAACTGTTTTTT. Protein: CASSQGWGTPTNEKLFF.

This clonotype has only a few counts. The chain joins TRBV10-3 to TRBJ2-5; D remains unclear. CDR1 ENHRY and CDR2 SYGVKD come from the germline V gene. The CDR3 runs to 13 residues. Trimming took 2 bases from V and 0 from J, leaving 4 bases between them. The CDR3 loop is CAISERHQETQYF. The CDR3 DNA follows: TGTGCCATCAGTGAGCGACACCAAGAGACCCAGTACTTC.

This clonotype came up a few times. This chain joins TRBV7-2 and TRBJ1-5; maybe TRBD1 (5 bases). From germline, CDR1 is SGHTA and CDR2 FQGNSA. V dropped 8 bases and J dropped 7 bases, with 15 bases sitting between them. The CDR3 is 13 amino acids. CDR3 sequence (DNA): TGTGCCAGCTCCCGGGACGAAGGCCAGCCCCAGCATTTT. This gives the protein CASSRDEGQPQHF.

This clonotype was observed many times. The chain's CDR3 is CASSERTGFSYEQYF. The CDR3 DNA reads TGTGCCAGCAGTGAGAGGACGGGATTCTCCTACGAGCAGTACTTC. The chain carries TRBV25-1 and TRBJ2-7; the D gene is possibly TRBD2 (5 bases). Trimming removed 3 bases at V and 0 bases at J, with 12 bases between. CDR3 length: 15 residues. Germline V gene sequence: CDR1 MGHDK, CDR2 SYGVNS.

This clonotype came up many times. This rearrangement joins TRBV14 to TRBJ2-1, with a tentative D call TRBD1 (6 bases). CDR3 length: 18 amino acids. Trimming pared 2 bases from V and 0 bases from J, leaving 17 bases between. Germline CDR1 SGHDN, CDR2 FVKESK. Here the CDR3 DNA reads TGTGCCAGCAGCCAACAAAGGGGGTTGAGTCACTCCTACAATGAGCAGTTCTTC. This sequence encodes CASSQQRGLSHSYNEQFF.

There are a few counts of this clonotype. This chain joins TRBV5-5 and TRBJ2-1, with 10 bases lining up with TRBD1. This CDR3 has 15 amino acids. V trimming: 3 bases; J trimming: 3 bases; junction bases outside the gene matches: 3. Germline loops: CDR1 SGHKS, CDR2 YYEKEE (reference sequence). The CDR3 bases are TGTGCCAGCAGCTGGGGGGACAGGGGCTACAATGAGCAGTTCTTC. It encodes CASSWGDRGYNEQFF.

This clonotype was seen a few times. V and J are TRBV6-1 and TRBJ1-3, with 8 nucleotides matching TRBD1. This CDR3 region has 15 residues. After removal of 5 bases from V and 1 base from J, the junction contained 4 bases not matched to a gene. Germline loops: CDR1 MNHNS, CDR2 SASEGT. CDR3 DNA: TGTGCCAGCAGTCCCAGGGGGCTTTCTGGAAACACCATATATTTT. It translates to CASSPRGLSGNTIYF.

This clonotype was detected only a few times. The chain carries TRBV4-2 and TRBJ1-4; D not resolved. CDR3 length: 15 residues. Deletions cut 0 bases from V and 4 bases from J, with 9 bases between. Germline values: CDR1 LGHNA, CDR2 YNFKEQ. The CDR3 sequence: CASSQDSDLNEKLFF. In nucleotides, the CDR3 is TGTGCCAGCAGCCAAGATTCAGACCTTAATGAAAAACTGTTTTTT.

This clonotype appeared many times. The chain combines TRBV4-3 with TRBJ2-7, with TRBD1 identical over 10 bases. The CDR3 sequence is 16 residues long. V lost 3 bases to trimming and J lost 0 bases; unmatched junction nucleotides: 5. Germline V gene data show CDR1 as LGHNA and CDR2 as YSLEER. CDR3 sequence: CASSHTTGGSSYEQYF. CDR3 nucleotide sequence: TGCGCCAGCAGCCATACGACAGGGGGCAGCTCCTACGAGCAGTACTTC.

This clonotype was observed at least ten times. Without the conserved terminal phenylalanine or tryptophan, this CDR3 likely stems from a read error. The DNA is omitted, as the CDR3 cannot be located on it reliably, and the CDR3 follows TCRdb's listing. The chain links TRBV5-1 to TRBJ2-7; TRBD2 reflects the table's D call only, with no check against the DNA. The germline V gene has CDR1 SGHRS and CDR2 YFSETQ. Including both end residues, the CDR3 is 13 amino acids long. CDR3 protein: CASSSLGGTPLKI.

J is TRBJ2-4 and V is TRBV10-3; TRBD1 matches at 8 bases. The CDR3 consists of 17 residues. Unmatched junction bases numbered 14, after V lost 10 bases and J lost 0 bases. Germline V lookup: CDR1 ENHRY, CDR2 SYGVKD. The CDR3 region has the DNA TGTGCCACTATGCAGGGGGCCGTGACCCTAGCCAAAAACATTCAGTACTTC. Amino acids: CATMQGAVTLAKNIQYF.

The gene calls are TRBV29-1 and TRBJ2-1; 11 bases are shared with TRBD2. CDR1 is SQVTM and CDR2 is ANQGSEA in the germline V gene. The CDR3 sequence is 15 residues long. The J segment lost 9 bases and the V segment lost 6 bases, leaving 13 bases of the junction unmatched. For the CDR3, the DNA is TGCAGCGTCGAGCTAATAGCGGGGGGGCCTGGTGAGCAGTTCTTC. This sequence encodes CSVELIAGGPGEQFF.

This rearrangement joins TRBV12-3 or TRBV12-4 to TRBJ2-5; no reliable D call. This CDR3 contains 13 residues. The germline V and J ends were trimmed by 4 bases and 4 bases, with 10 bases remaining between them. Written as DNA, the CDR3 is TGTGCCAGCAGTTCCGGGTCCAGAGAGACCCAGTACTTC. Translated, it gives CASSSGSRETQYF.

Ten or more counts support this clonotype. CDR3 in DNA: TGTGCCAGCAGCCCCTCCGGGACAGCCAGCTCCTACGAGCAGTACTTC. Translation gives CASSPSGTASSYEQYF. This chain joins TRBV11-3 and TRBJ2-7; 7 positions agree with TRBD1. CDR1 and CDR2 (germline): SGHNT, YENEEA. The CDR3 runs 16 residues. Trimming removed 5 bases from V and 0 bases from J; junction bases left unmatched: 10.

The chain carries TRBV7-2 and TRBJ2-7; D may be TRBD2 (5 bases). The V and J ends lost 5 bases and 6 bases respectively, with 14 bases between them. From germline, CDR1 is SGHTA and CDR2 FQGNSA. The CDR3 length is 13 residues. CDR3 residues: CASSPGLGSEQYF. DNA of the CDR3: TGTGCCAGCAGCCCCGGCCTTGGGAGCGAGCAGTACTTC.

This clonotype was picked up a small number of times. The rearrangement uses TRBV10-3 and TRBJ1-1; 7 nucleotides match TRBD1. Germline-derived CDR1 and CDR2 are ENHRY and SYGVKD. Trimming took 4 bases from V and 0 from J; bases not matched to a gene: 14. The CDR3 runs 18 residues. DNA for the CDR3: TGTGCCATCAGTGTATCGACTGGACAGGAAAACATGAACACTGAAGCTTTCTTT. Protein product: CAISVSTGQENMNTEAFF.

The V call is TRBV19, the J call TRBJ2-3; D is perhaps TRBD1 (6 bases). CDR3 size: 15 residues. The V end lost 1 base, the J end lost 7 bases, and 15 bases lay between the germline ends. Germline values: CDR1 LNHDA, CDR2 SQIVND (reference sequence). CDR3 in amino acids: CASSIAGAYRNTQYF. CDR3 nucleotides: TGTGCCAGTAGTATAGCAGGGGCCTATCGAAATACGCAGTATTTT.

The genes are TRBV4-1 and TRBJ2-3; possibly TRBD1 for D (6 bases). V dropped 5 bases and J dropped 0 bases, with 12 bases sitting between them. CDR1 and CDR2 (germline): MGHRA, YSYEKL. The CDR3 totals 15 residues. In DNA form, the CDR3 reads TGCGCCAGCAGCGACAGGAGCACTAGCACAGATACGCAGTATTTT. Translation: CASSDRSTSTDTQYF.

This clonotype was seen at least ten times. This sequence joins TRBV20-1 and TRBJ2-1, with a weak D call TRBD2 (5 bases). The germline V gene encodes CDR1 DFQATT and CDR2 SNEGSKA (reference sequence). The CDR3 covers 12 residues. Between the trimmed V and J ends, which lost 3 bases and 4 bases, there was a span of 7 bases. This CDR3 reads CSARWEYNEQFF. The CDR3 DNA follows: TGCAGTGCTAGGTGGGAGTACAATGAGCAGTTCTTC.

The chain's CDR3 is CSADSGTSTDTQYF. The CDR3 bases are TGCAGTGCTGATAGCGGGACTAGCACAGATACGCAGTATTTT. The V call is TRBV20-1, the J call TRBJ2-3, with 8 bases identical to TRBD2. Germline values: CDR1 DFQATT, CDR2 SNEGSKA (reference sequence). The CDR3 sequence is 14 residues long. V lost 5 bases, J lost 0 bases, and 4 bases stayed unmatched.

The genes are TRBV9 and TRBJ2-5, with 8 bases fitting TRBD2. CDR3 length: 17 amino acids. Germline CDR1 reads SGDLS; CDR2 reads YYNGEE. Trimming cost V 0 bases and J 5 bases; bases outside gene matches: 12. The DNA for the CDR3 is TGTGCCAGCAGCGTAGGAGGTGCGGGGGGTAGGGCGGAGACCCAGTACTTC. Protein sequence: CASSVGGAGGRAETQYF.